This TCR beta chain was sequenced during a study of T-cell reconstitution after alpha-beta-depleted transplantation in children. Whole-study findings and limits: One year post-transplant, T-cell counts and diversity were largely derived from T cells produced anew. About two months after transplant, alpha-beta T cells reportedly came from several hundred expanded graft clones. Recipient T cells and thymic progenitors that survived were the source of the high TCRbeta diversity seen at day 60 in some patients.

This clonotype came up many times. Its antigen is undetermined. The TCRbeta library was prepared with unique molecular identifiers. One entry per CDR3 protein results from TCRdb running MiXCR on the PCR reads. Of a few hundred thousand distinct CDR3 sequences in the sample, approximately 6.9% were seen once. The CDR3 spans 14 residues. Per germline, CDR1 SQVTM and CDR2 ANQGSEA. The junction had 7 bases not matched to a gene; V was cut back by 3 bases and J by 7 bases. Sequencing used PBMCs, obtained before TCRalphabeta/CD19-depleted stem cell transplant. This TCR derives from a boy aged 2-9 years with acute lymphoblastic leukemia, due to receive a stem cell transplant. The chain recombines TRBV29-1 with TRBJ2-3; 10 bases are shared with TRBD1. CDR3 sequence (DNA): TGCAGCGTTGAGTCTGACAGGGGGCAATATACGCAGTATTTT. It is translated as CSVESDRGQYTQYF.